The 8 T cell receptor beta chains reported below all come from one sample, sequenced in a study of monozygotic twins with inflammatory bowel disease. TCRdb re-called the 5' RACE reads and gives one entry per CDR3 protein, without DNA. Recorded for this sample: approximately 340,000 distinct CDR3 sequences. The sequencing sample was made of blood. These receptors were taken from a human donor with ulcerative colitis or Crohn's disease, or a healthy co-twin of an affected twin (not recorded which).

This chain connects TRBV6-5 to TRBJ1-1. The CDR3 covers 13 residues. CDR1 is MNHEY, CDR2 SVGAGI, per germline. The CDR3 here is CASREKVNTEAFF.

The chain joins TRBV18 to TRBJ2-2; TCRdb returns TRBD1, unconfirmable since there is no DNA. The CDR3 runs to 16 residues. Germline assignment: CDR1 KGHSH and CDR2 LQKENI. The CDR3 is CASSPGTGGNTGELFF.

The genes are TRBV5-1 and TRBJ1-2. The CDR3 length is 13 residues. Germline V gene lookup returns CDR1 SGHRS and CDR2 YFSETQ. CDR3 residues: CASSAGNPWWRTF.

This rearrangement joins TRBV30 to TRBJ2-2; checking the TCRdb D call of TRBD1 is not possible without DNA. The CDR3 is 15 residues long. Germline-derived CDR1 and CDR2 are GTSNPN and SVGIG (reference sequence). The CDR3 sequence is CAWSEGGVNTGELFF.

This chain joins TRBV11-2 and TRBJ2-3; lacking DNA, the TRBD1 call made by TCRdb goes unchecked. The CDR3 sequence is 18 residues long. CDR1 SGHAT and CDR2 FQNNGV come from the germline V gene. The CDR3: CASSRFIYLGQGTDTQYF.

The chain carries TRBV29-1 and TRBJ2-2. Germline-derived CDR1 and CDR2 are SQVTM and ANQGSEA. CDR3 length equals 13 residues. This CDR3 reads CSGMSTNTGELFF.

The genes are TRBV5-1 and TRBJ1-1. CDR1 is SGHRS and CDR2 is YFSETQ in the germline V gene. The CDR3 is 14 residues long. CDR3 protein: CASSLVATMGEAFF.

The chain carries TRBV6-1 and TRBJ2-7; TCRdb's assignment of TRBD1 cannot be checked, as there is no DNA. The germline CDR1 and CDR2 sequences are MNHNS and SASEGT. There are 15 residues in the CDR3. The CDR3: CASSGLLRGAEEQYF.